The following is a T cell receptor (beta chain) sequence with its context. Its target is not known. The sample comes from a study of CD8 T cells in ankylosing spondylitis. Per germline, CDR1 LGHNA and CDR2 YSLEER. The CDR3 is 15 amino acids. Losses at the gene ends were 0 bases for V and 15 bases for J; bases not matched to a gene: 12. Study conclusions and caveats: There was a TCR beta motif, made of fewer than 10 highly homologous variants, that appeared characteristic of ankylosing spondylitis blood. Before this, some motif variants had been reported in reactive arthritis synovial fluid and blood. Disease-linked clones reportedly showed significant enrichment in matched ankylosing spondylitis synovial fluid.

Quantitative 5'-RACE with molecular barcodes produced the TCR beta libraries. Using its own MiXCR run on the 5' RACE reads, TCRdb lists one record per CDR3 protein. The repertoire holds about 130,000 distinct CDR3 sequences, with roughly 9% as singletons. Source material: blood, either unsorted or a sorted T cell fraction (not recorded which). The rearrangement links TRBV4-3 to TRBJ2-1; TRBD2 matches 9 bases. The receptor was isolated from a male donor with ankylosing spondylitis or in good health (not recorded which). The CDR3 DNA sequence: TGCGCCAGCAGCCAAGATTGGGCTAGCGGGATGGGGCGGTTCTTC. Encoded protein: CASSQDWASGMGRFF.